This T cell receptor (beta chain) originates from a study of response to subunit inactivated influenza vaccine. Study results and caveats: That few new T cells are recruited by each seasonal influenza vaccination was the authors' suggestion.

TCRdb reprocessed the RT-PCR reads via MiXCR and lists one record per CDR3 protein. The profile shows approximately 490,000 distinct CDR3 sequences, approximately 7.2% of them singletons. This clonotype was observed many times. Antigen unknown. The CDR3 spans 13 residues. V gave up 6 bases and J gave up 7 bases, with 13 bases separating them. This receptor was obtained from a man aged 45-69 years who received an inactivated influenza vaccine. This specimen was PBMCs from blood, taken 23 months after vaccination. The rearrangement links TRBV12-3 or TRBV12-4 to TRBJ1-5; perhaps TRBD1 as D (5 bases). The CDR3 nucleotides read TGTGCCAGCAGCTTGGGGGGTGGACAGCCCCAGCATTTT. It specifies CASSLGGGQPQHF.